The clone carrying this T cell receptor (beta chain) came up a few times. This entry is derived from a study of blood T cell repertoires in COVID-19. Study in general: COVID-19 samples collected from the United States, Italy and Spain covered acute and convalescent phases. PBMCs, B-cell-depleted T cells, or T cells were the source of the cDNA or gDNA that made up the material.

Libraries were prepared by immunoSEQ multiplex PCR; TCRdb keeps only in-frame clonotypes and omits some of them. This sample has tens of thousands of clones, with 88% found just once. V shed 4 bases and J 4 bases; nucleotides not matched to a gene: 0. The germline gives CDR1 SGHKS, CDR2 YYEKEE (reference sequence). CDR3 length: 13 amino acids. This receptor was obtained from a woman over 75 with active COVID-19. The sample consisted of peripheral blood. The chain recombines TRBV5-5 with TRBJ2-5; 11 nucleotides match TRBD1. CDR3: CASSGTGGETQYF. For the CDR3, the DNA is TGTGCCAGCAGCGGGACAGGGGGAGAGACCCAGTACTTC.